This T cell receptor (beta chain) was recorded in a study of identical twins (dated by TCRdb to the mid-2010s). Study-level background: The study deep-sequenced TCR alpha and beta repertoires from monozygotic twins, unrelated adults of various ages and cord blood to test whether fetal clonotypes persist. Replicate twin experiments were performed at different times using different library preparation protocols to rule out contamination. Beyond this particular receptor, the publication reports: Fewer insertions were carried by abundant cord blood beta clonotypes, a similar but weaker trend appeared in young adult naive repertoires, and no such trend appeared in memory repertoires. In monozygotic twins, recombination models systematically underestimated out-of-frame TCR alpha sharing, but the models matched the sharing seen between unrelated individuals. Out-of-frame TCR alpha sequences shared between twins showed an excess of low generation-probability sequences compared with coincidental sharing between unrelated individuals. In beta out-of-frame sequences, excess twin sharing was weaker, because having fewer shared sequences lowered the signal-to-noise ratio. Because the same donors could not be followed over many years, conclusions were based on cross-sectional statistical analysis. Zero-insertion analyses could be partly confounded by invariant T cells such as MAIT and iNKT, though diverse VJ usage argued against such confounding for most clonotypes.

There are a few counts of this clonotype. No antigen is known for it. Base qualities are not provided; no much larger clone lies one nucleotide away. Libraries were made using 5' RACE. The sample was run on an Illumina HiSeq 2000. A universal primer binding site was added through template switching, and the final cDNA carried a unique molecular identifier so that TCR cDNA molecules could be counted accurately. First-strand cDNA for TCR alpha and beta chains was synthesized from specific primers in the conserved constant-segment region. To control for contamination, every cDNA library carried two barcodes: a SMART-Mk sample barcode plus Illumina barcodes. TruSeq adapter sequences along with Illumina sample barcodes were introduced in two successive PCR steps. Sequencing of the TCR alpha and beta cDNA libraries was done on the Illumina HiSeq platform using custom primers. The study's own analysis went as follows. MiGEC processed the raw reads to extract unique molecular identifiers, while MiXCR was used to determine the CDR3 positions. Recombination models were inferred per individual with the repgenHMM and IGoR tools using an EM algorithm. The analysis of shared clonotypes was done with the tcR package in R, with sharing normalized by the product of cloneset sizes. Out-of-frame nonproductive sequences were analyzed to study raw recombination free of thymic and clonal selection effects. TCRdb cleaned the public reads at Q25 with fastp, built clones with MiXCR and kept in-frame beta chains. A single entry per CDR3 protein holds the most common genes and DNA from its merged rows. These V and J calls derive from TCRdb rather than the authors' analysis. The sample yields around 570,000 distinct CDR3 sequences; 9.6% were counted once. Jointly, the top ten make up around 3.1% of the sample.

At the junction V is shortened by 5 bases and J by 3 bases; bases outside the gene matches: 8. The CDR3 has 15 amino acids, counting the end cysteine and phenylalanine. This entry keeps only the CDR3 DNA: 45 bases, framed from base 1. CDR1 MNHEY and CDR2 SMNVEV are derived from the germline V gene (reference sequence). Every donor in the study was a healthy Caucasian. The twin cohort comprised three pairs of female monozygotic twins, all aged roughly 18 to 30 years. Peripheral blood mononuclear cells were the source from which RNA for the TCR libraries was isolated. The same data also contributed to another study, on yellow fever vaccine responses in identical twins. Reported in the second study: According to the authors, in identical twins the way T cells responded to vaccination appeared partly convergent and partly personalized. The study precisely tracked vaccine-responding T cell clones in identical twins.

This sequence originates from a woman aged 18-35 years in good health. The chain employs TRBV27 and TRBJ2-7; 9 central nucleotides agree with TRBD1. What was sequenced was PBMCs. The nucleotide sequence reads as follows: TGTGCCAGCAGTCCCCCGGGACAGGGCCTCTACGAGCAGTACTTC. This sequence encodes CASSPPGQGLYEQYF.